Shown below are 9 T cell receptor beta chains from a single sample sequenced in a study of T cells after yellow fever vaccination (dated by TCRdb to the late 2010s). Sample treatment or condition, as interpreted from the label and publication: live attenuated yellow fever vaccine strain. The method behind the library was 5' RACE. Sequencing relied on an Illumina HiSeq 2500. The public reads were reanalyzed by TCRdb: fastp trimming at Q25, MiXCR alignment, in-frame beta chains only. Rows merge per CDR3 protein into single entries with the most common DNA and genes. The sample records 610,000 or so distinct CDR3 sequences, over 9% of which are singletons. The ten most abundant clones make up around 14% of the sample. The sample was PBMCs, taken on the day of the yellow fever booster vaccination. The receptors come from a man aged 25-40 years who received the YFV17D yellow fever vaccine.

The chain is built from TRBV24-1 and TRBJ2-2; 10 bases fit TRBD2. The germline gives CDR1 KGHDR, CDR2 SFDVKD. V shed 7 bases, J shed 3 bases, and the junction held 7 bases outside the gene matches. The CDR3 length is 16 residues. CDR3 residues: CATSSRTSGDTGELFF. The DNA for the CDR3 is TGTGCCACCAGCTCGAGGACTAGCGGTGACACCGGGGAGCTGTTTTTT.

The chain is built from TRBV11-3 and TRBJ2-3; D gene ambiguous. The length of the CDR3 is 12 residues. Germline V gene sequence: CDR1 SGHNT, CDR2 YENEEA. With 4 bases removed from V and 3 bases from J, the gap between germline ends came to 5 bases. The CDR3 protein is CASSSETDTQYF. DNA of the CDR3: TGTGCCAGCAGCTCGGAAACAGATACGCAGTATTTT.

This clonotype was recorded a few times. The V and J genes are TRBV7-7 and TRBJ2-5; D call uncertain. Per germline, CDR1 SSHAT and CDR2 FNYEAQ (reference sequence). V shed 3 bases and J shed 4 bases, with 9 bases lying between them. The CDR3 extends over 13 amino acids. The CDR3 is CASSFGSGETQYF. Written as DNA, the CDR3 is TGTGCCAGCAGCTTTGGTAGTGGAGAGACCCAGTACTTC. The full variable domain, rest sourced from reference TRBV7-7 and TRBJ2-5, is GAGVSQSPRYKVTKRGQDVTLRCDPISSHATLYWYQQALGQGPEFLTYFNYEAQPDKSGLPSDRFSAERPEGSISTLTIQRTEQRDSAMYRCASSFGSGETQYFGPGTRLLVL.

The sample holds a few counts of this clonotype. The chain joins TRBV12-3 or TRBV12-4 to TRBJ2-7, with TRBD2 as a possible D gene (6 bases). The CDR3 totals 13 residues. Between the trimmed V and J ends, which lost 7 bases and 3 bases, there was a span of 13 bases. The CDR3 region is CASNNAGNYEQYF. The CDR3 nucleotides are TGTGCCAGCAATAATGCGGGAAACTACGAGCAGTACTTC.

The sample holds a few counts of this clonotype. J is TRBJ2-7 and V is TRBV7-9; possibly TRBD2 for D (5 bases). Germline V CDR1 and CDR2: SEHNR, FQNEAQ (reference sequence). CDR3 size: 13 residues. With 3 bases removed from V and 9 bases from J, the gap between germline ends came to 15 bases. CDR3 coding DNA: TGTGCCAGCAGCTTGCTCGCACGAGGAGGGCAGTACTTC. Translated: CASSLLARGGQYF. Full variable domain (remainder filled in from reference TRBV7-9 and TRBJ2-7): DTGVSQNPRHKITKRGQNVTFRCDPISEHNRLYWYRQTLGQGPEFLTYFQNEAQLEKSRLLSDRFSAERPKGSFSTLEIQRTEQGDSAMYLCASSLLARGGQYFGPGTRLTVT.

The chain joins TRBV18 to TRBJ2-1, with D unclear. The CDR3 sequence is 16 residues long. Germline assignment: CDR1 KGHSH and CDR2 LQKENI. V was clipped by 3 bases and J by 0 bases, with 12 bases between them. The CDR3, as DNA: TGTGCCAGCTCACCCCCAGCAACCCCCTCCTACAATGAGCAGTTCTTC. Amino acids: CASSPPATPSYNEQFF.

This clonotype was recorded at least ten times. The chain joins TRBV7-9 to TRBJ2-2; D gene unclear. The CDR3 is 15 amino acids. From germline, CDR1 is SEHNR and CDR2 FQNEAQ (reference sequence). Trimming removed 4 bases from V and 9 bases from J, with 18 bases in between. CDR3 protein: CASSYFLSGTRELFF. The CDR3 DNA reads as TGTGCCAGCAGCTATTTTCTTTCCGGTACCAGGGAGCTGTTTTTT.

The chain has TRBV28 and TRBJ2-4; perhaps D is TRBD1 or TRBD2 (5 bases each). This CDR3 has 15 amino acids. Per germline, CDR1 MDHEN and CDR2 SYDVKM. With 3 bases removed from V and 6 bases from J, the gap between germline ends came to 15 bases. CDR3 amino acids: CASSFGKGTLNIQYF. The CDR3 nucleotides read TGTGCCAGCAGTTTCGGGAAAGGGACCCTAAACATTCAGTACTTC.

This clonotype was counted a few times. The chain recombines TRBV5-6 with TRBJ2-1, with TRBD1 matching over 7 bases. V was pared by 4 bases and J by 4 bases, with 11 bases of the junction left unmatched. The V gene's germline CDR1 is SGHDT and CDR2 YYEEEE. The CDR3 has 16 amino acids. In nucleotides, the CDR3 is TGTGCCAGCAGCCTCCCCCCTAGACAGGGATACAATGAGCAGTTCTTC. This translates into CASSLPPRQGYNEQFF.